This T cell receptor beta chain was sequenced during a study of beta chain features in type 1 diabetes. Overall study: Age, gender, cell numbers and subset yield matched between patients and controls. The study's findings and limits: Shortening of TCRB CDR3s, moderate but significant, appeared in all four CD4+ subsets of Type 1 diabetes patients.

Germline CDR1 and CDR2: SGHVS and FQNEAQ. V was trimmed by 4 bases and J by 2 bases, leaving 14 bases between them. The length of the CDR3 is 15 residues. In this sample, this clone turned up a few times. What it binds is unknown. As every portion of the isolated RNA was reverse transcribed, the sequencing read expressed TCRB transcripts. TCRdb's copy holds only in-frame clones and misses some; the assay was immunoSEQ multiplex PCR. The profile covers about 170,000 clones, with over 6% appearing a single time and under 0.55% taken by the ten largest. This TCR was sampled from a young man with type 1 diabetes. The sequencing sample was made of central memory CD4+ T cells from blood. This chain uses TRBV7-8 with TRBJ2-5; D is possibly TRBD2 (6 bases). Here the CDR3 reads CASSSNSGSQETQYF. The CDR3 region has the DNA TGTGCCAGCAGCTCCAATAGCGGCTCGCAAGAGACCCAGTACTTC.